This T cell receptor beta chain was documented in a study of cytomegalovirus exposure and HLA in healthy donors. Germline lookup yields CDR1 MGHRA and CDR2 YSYEKL. The V gene end was trimmed by 0 bases and the J gene end by 5 bases; junction bases not matched to a gene: 5. This CDR3 has 15 amino acids. Both 60 Vbeta primers and 13 Jbeta primers went into the PCR. The table came from immunoSEQ multiplex PCR; TCRdb's copy has only in-frame clones and leaves some out. The sample shows 100,000 or so clones, roughly 76% of them seen only once. This clone has a handful of counts. Sequencing was carried out using PBMCs. This TCR came from a man in his forties or fifties in good health and CMV-seronegative. The chain has TRBV4-1 and TRBJ2-5, with 8 nucleotides matching TRBD1. The CDR3 region is CASSQDNRGWETQYF. The DNA for the CDR3 is TGCGCCAGCAGCCAAGACAACAGGGGGTGGGAGACCCAGTACTTC.